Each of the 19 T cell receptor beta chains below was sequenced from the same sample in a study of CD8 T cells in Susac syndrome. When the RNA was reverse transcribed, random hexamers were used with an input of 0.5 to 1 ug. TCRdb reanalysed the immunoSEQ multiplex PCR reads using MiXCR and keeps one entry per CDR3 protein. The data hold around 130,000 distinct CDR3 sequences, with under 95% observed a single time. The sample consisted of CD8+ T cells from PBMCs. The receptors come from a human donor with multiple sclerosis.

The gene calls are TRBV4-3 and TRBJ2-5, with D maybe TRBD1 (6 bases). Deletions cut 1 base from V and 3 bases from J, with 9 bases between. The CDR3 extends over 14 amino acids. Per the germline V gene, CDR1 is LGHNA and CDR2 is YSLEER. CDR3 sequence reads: CASSQGRGEETQYF. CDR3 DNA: TGCGCCAGCAGCCAAGGCAGGGGCGAAGAGACCCAGTACTTC.

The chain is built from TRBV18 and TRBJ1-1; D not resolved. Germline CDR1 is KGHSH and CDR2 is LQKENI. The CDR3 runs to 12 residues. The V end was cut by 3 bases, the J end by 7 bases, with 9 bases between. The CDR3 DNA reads TGTGCCAGCTCACCTAACACTTTTGAAGCTTTCTTT. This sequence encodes CASSPNTFEAFF.

Here the CDR3 reads CASSPTLDGNYGYTF. Here the CDR3 DNA reads TGTGCCAGCAGTCCTACTCTCGACGGCAACTATGGCTACACCTTC. The J gene is TRBJ1-2, the V gene TRBV5-4; D is unresolved. Germline-derived CDR1 and CDR2 are SGHNT and YYREEE (reference sequence). The CDR3 contains 15 residues. Trimming left V 5 bases short and J 2 bases short, with 16 bases between.

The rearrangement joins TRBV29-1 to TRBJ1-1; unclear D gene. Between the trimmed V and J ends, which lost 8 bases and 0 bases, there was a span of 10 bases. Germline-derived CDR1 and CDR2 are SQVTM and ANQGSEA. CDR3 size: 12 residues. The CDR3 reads CSILGVNTEAFF. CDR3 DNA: TGCAGCATTCTTGGGGTGAACACTGAAGCTTTCTTT.

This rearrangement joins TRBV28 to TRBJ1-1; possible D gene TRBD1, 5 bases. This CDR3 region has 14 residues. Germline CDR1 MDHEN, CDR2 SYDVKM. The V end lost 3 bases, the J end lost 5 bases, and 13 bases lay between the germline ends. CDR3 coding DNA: TGTGCCAGCAGTTTGATGGGGGGAACGACTGAAGCTTTCTTT. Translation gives CASSLMGGTTEAFF.

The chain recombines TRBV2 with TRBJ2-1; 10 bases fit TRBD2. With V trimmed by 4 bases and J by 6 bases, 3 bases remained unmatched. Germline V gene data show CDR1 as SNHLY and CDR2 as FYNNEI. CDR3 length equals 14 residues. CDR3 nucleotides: TGTGCCAGCAGTGGGCTAGCGGGAGTCAATGAGCAGTTCTTC. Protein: CASSGLAGVNEQFF. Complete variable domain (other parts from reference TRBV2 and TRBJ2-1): EPEVTQTPSHQVTQMGQEVILRCVPISNHLYFYWYRQILGQKVEFLVSFYNNEISEKSEIFDDQFSVERPDGSNFTLKIRSTKLEDSAMYFCASSGLAGVNEQFFGPGTRLTVL.

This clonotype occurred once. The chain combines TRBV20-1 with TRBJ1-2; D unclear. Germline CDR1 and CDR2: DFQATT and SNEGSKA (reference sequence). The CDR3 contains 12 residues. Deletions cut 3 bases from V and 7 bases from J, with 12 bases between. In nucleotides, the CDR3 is TGCAGTGCTAGGGGTGGTGGGTTTGGCTACACCTTC. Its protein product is CSARGGGFGYTF.

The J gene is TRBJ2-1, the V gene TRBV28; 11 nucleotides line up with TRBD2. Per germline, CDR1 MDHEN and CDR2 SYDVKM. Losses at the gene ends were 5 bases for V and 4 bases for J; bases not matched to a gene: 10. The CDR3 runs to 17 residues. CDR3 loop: CASSLHRTSGPYNEQFF. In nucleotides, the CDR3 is TGTGCCAGCAGTCTTCACCGGACTAGCGGGCCTTACAATGAGCAGTTCTTC.

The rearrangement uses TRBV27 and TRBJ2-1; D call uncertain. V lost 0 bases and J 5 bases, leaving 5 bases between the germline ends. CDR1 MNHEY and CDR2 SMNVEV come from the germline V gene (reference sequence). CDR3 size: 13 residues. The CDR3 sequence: CASSLSLNNEQFF. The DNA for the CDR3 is TGTGCCAGCAGTTTATCGTTGAACAATGAGCAGTTCTTC.

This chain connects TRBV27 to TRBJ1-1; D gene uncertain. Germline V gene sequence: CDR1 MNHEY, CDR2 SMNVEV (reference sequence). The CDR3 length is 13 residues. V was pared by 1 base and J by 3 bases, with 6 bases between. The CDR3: CASSLYGYTEAFF. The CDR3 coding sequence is TGTGCCAGCAGTTTATACGGATACACTGAAGCTTTCTTT.

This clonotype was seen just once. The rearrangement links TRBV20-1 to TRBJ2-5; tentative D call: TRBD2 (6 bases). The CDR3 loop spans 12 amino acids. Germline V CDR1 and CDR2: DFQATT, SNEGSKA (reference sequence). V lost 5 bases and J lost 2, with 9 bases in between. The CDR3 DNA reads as TGCAGTGCTCGGGGGTTTCAAGAGACCCAGTACTTC. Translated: CSARGFQETQYF.

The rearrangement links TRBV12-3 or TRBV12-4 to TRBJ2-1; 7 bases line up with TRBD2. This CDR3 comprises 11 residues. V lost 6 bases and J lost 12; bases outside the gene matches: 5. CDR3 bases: TGTGCCAGCAGCGACGGACTAGTGCAGTTCTTC. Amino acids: CASSDGLVQFF.

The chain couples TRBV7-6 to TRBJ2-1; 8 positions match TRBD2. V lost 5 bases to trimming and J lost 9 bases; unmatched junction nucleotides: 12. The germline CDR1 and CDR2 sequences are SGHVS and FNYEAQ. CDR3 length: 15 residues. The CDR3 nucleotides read TGTGCCAGCAGCCCCCCAGCGGGAGAAACCCCTGAGCAGTTCTTC. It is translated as CASSPPAGETPEQFF.

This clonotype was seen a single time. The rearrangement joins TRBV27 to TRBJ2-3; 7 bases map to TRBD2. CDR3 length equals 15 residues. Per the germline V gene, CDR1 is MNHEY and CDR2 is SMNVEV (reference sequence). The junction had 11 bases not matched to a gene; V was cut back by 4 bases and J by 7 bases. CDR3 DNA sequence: TGTGCCAGCAGTTCCGGACTAGAGATAATAAATACGCAGTATTTT. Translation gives CASSSGLEIINTQYF.

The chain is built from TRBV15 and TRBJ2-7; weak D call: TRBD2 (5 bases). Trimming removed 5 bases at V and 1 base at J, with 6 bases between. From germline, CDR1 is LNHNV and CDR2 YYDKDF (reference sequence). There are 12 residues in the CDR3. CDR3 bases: TGTGCCACCAGCCTAGCATCCTACGAGCAGTACTTC. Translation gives CATSLASYEQYF.

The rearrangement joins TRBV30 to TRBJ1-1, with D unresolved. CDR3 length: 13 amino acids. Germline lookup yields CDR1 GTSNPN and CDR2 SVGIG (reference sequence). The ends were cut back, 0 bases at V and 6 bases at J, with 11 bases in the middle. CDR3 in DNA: TGTGCCTGGAGTGTAGGAGCAGGAGCTGAAGCTTTCTTT. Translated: CAWSVGAGAEAFF.

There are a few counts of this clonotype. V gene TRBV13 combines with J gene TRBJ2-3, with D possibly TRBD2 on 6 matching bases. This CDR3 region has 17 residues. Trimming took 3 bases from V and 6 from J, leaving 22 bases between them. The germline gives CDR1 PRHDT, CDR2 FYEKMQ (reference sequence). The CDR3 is CASSFQGLLLPSDTQYF. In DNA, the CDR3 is TGTGCCAGCAGCTTCCAGGGACTTCTTCTCCCCTCGGATACGCAGTATTTT. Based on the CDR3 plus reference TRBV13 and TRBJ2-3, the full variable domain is AAGVIQSPRHLIKEKRETATLKCYPIPRHDTVYWYQQGPGQDPQFLISFYEKMQSDKGSIPDRFSAQQFSDYHSELNMSSLELGDSALYFCASSFQGLLLPSDTQYFGPGTRLTVL.

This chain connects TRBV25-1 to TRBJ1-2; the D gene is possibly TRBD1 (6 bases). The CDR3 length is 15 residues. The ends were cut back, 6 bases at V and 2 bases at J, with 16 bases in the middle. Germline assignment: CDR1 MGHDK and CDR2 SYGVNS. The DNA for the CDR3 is TGTGCCAGCAGATCCACGGGACAAGAAAACTATGGCTACACCTTC. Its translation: CASRSTGQENYGYTF.

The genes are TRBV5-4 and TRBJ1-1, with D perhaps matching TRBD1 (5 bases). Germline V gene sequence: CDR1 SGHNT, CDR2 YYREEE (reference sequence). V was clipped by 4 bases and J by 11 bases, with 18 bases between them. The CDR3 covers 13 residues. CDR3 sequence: CASSGGGDPTAFF. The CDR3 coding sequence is TGTGCCAGCAGCGGGGGAGGGGACCCGACGGCTTTCTTT.